A single sample is the source of the 25 T cell receptor beta chains below, sequenced in a study of shared clonotypes between healthy human individuals. Libraries were prepared by immunoSEQ multiplex PCR; TCRdb keeps only in-frame clonotypes and omits some of them. The sample has about 2.4 million clones; roughly 93% are singletons. The sequenced sample was naive CD4+ T cells from PBMCs. Described subset: CD45RA+ positively selected. The receptors here all came from a man in his late teens or twenties in good health. Some clones in this sample may be carry-over from other donors' samples.

The V and J genes are TRBV19 and TRBJ1-1; D remains unclear. Trimming took 6 bases from V and 1 from J, leaving 12 bases between them. The germline V gene encodes CDR1 LNHDA and CDR2 SQIVND (reference sequence). The CDR3 contains 14 residues. The CDR3 DNA sequence: TGTGCCAGTAGGAAAAGGAGGGAGAACACTGAAGCTTTCTTT. Translation gives CASRKRRENTEAFF.

The genes are TRBV15 and TRBJ2-3; D perhaps matches TRBD2 (6 bases). The CDR3 length is 14 residues. Per germline, CDR1 LNHNV and CDR2 YYDKDF (reference sequence). V was pared by 5 bases and J by 3 bases, with 12 bases between. CDR3 loop: CATSSGAVTDTQYF. DNA for the CDR3: TGTGCCACCAGCTCGGGAGCGGTTACAGATACGCAGTATTTT.

The chain couples TRBV6-4 to TRBJ2-3; D uncertain. The length of the CDR3 is 13 residues. V was trimmed by 1 base and J by 2 bases, leaving 4 bases between them. CDR1 and CDR2 from the germline V gene are MRHNA and SNTAGT. The CDR3 spells CASSDLPTDTQYF. In DNA form, the CDR3 reads TGTGCCAGCAGTGACTTGCCCACAGATACGCAGTATTTT.

This clone came up once. Here the CDR3 reads CASSYSGGARNEAFF. CDR3 sequence (DNA): TGTGCCAGCAGTTACTCAGGAGGGGCGAGGAATGAAGCTTTCTTT. The chain links TRBV6-5 to TRBJ1-1; D might be TRBD1 (5 bases). Germline CDR1 reads MNHEY; CDR2 reads SVGAGI. The CDR3 totals 15 residues. Trimming removed 0 bases from V and 7 bases from J, with 15 bases in between.

A remark on this clone: The identical CDR3 is also encoded by other nucleotide sequences in the sample. CDR3 bases: TGTGCCAGCAGTTTACAGGGTTCTGGAAACACCATATATTTT. Protein sequence: CASSLQGSGNTIYF. V and J are TRBV28 and TRBJ1-3, with TRBD1 as a possible D gene (5 bases). This CDR3 spans 14 amino acids. Trimming pared 2 bases from V and 1 base from J, leaving 6 bases between. Germline-derived CDR1 and CDR2 are MDHEN and SYDVKM.

This rearrangement joins TRBV6-1 to TRBJ2-7; TRBD1 agrees at 9 bases. The germline gives CDR1 MNHNS, CDR2 SASEGT. The trim removed 7 bases at V and 4 bases at J, leaving 8 bases unmatched. CDR3 length: 14 residues. Here the CDR3 DNA reads TGTGCCAGCACCAGGGACAGGGTAAAGTACGAGCAGTACTTC. Translation gives CASTRDRVKYEQYF.

The rearrangement joins TRBV27 to TRBJ2-1; tentatively, D is TRBD1 or TRBD2 (5 bases each). Germline V gives CDR1 MNHEY, CDR2 SMNVEV (reference sequence). The CDR3 runs to 18 residues. Trimming shortened V by 6 bases and J by 6 bases, and 27 bases separated the two germline ends. The CDR3 nucleotides read TGTGCCAGCAGCCCCCGGCGGCCTATGGGGGTGCCGGGCAATGAGCAGTTCTTC. Its protein product is CASSPRRPMGVPGNEQFF.

This chain joins TRBV7-9 and TRBJ2-1; weak D call: TRBD2 (5 bases). V dropped 5 bases and J dropped 0 bases, with 14 bases sitting between them. CDR1 is SEHNR and CDR2 is FQNEAQ in the germline V gene (reference sequence). The CDR3 runs to 16 residues. CDR3 DNA sequence: TGTGCCAGCAGCCGGTCAGCGGATAGCTCCTACAATGAGCAGTTCTTC. This codes for CASSRSADSSYNEQFF.

The V and J genes are TRBV5-1 and TRBJ2-5; 11 bases are a match to TRBD2. The V and J ends lost 4 bases and 1 base, in that order; junction bases with no gene match: 3. The CDR3 covers 15 residues. Germline values: CDR1 SGHRS, CDR2 YFSETQ. The CDR3 region is CASSRTSGPQETQYF. DNA of the CDR3: TGCGCCAGCAGCCGGACTAGCGGGCCCCAAGAGACCCAGTACTTC.

The CDR3 DNA reads as TGTGCCAGTAGTATCGAGCACAATCAGCCCCAGCATTTT. This translates into CASSIEHNQPQHF. The rearrangement uses TRBV19 and TRBJ1-5; D uncertain. This CDR3 has 13 residues. Germline V lookup: CDR1 LNHDA, CDR2 SQIVND (reference sequence). V shed 3 bases and J shed 3 bases, with 6 bases lying between them. Drawing the rest from reference TRBV19 and TRBJ1-5, the complete variable domain is DGGITQSPKYLFRKEGQNVTLSCEQNLNHDAMYWYRQDPGQGLRLIYYSQIVNDFQKGDIAEGYSVSREKKESFPLTVTSAQKNPTAFYLCASSIEHNQPQHFGDGTRLSIL.

The rearrangement links TRBV27 to TRBJ1-3; D is undetermined. The CDR3 consists of 13 residues. Germline loops: CDR1 MNHEY, CDR2 SMNVEV (reference sequence). The V end lost 0 bases, the J end lost 7 bases, and 7 bases lay between the germline ends. DNA of the CDR3: TGTGCCAGCAGTTTATCTTGGGGTAACACCATATATTTT. Translation: CASSLSWGNTIYF.

The CDR3 DNA is TGCAGCGCGGGCGGGGGGCTGTCCAAAAACATTCAGTACTTC. As protein: CSAGGGLSKNIQYF. This sequence joins TRBV29-1 and TRBJ2-4, with 8 bases lining up with TRBD2. Trimming removed 7 bases from V and 2 bases from J; junction bases left unmatched: 7. CDR3 size: 14 residues. The germline V gene encodes CDR1 SQVTM and CDR2 ANQGSEA.

The genes are TRBV5-6 and TRBJ2-7; D ambiguous. The CDR3 runs 13 residues. Germline CDR1 is SGHDT and CDR2 is YYEEEE. V was clipped by 6 bases and J by 4 bases, with 14 bases between them. In DNA, the CDR3 is TGTGCCAGCACCTCCCTCCGGGCTTACGAGCAGTACTTC. This gives the protein CASTSLRAYEQYF. Supplemented by reference TRBV5-6 and TRBJ2-7, the full variable domain reads DAGVTQSPTHLIKTRGQQVTLRCSPKSGHDTVSWYQQALGQGPQFIFQYYEEEERQRGNFPDRFSGHQFPNYSSELNVNALLLGDSALYLCASTSLRAYEQYFGPGTRLTVT.

The chain combines TRBV10-1 with TRBJ1-2, with D tentatively TRBD1 (6 bases). The CDR3 runs to 15 residues. The V gene's germline CDR1 is WNHNN and CDR2 SYGVQD (reference sequence). V was pared by 10 bases and J by 5 bases, with 23 bases between. CDR3 DNA sequence: TGCGCCACCAGGGGAGTAGGTTTTTTTGGTTATGGCTACACCTTC. Encoded protein: CATRGVGFFGYGYTF.

This rearrangement joins TRBV27 to TRBJ2-1; 12 nucleotides agree with TRBD1. The CDR3 totals 16 residues. CDR1 MNHEY and CDR2 SMNVEV come from the germline V gene (reference sequence). With 3 bases clipped from V and 6 bases from J, the junction kept 6 bases outside the gene matches. CDR3 DNA: TGTGCCAGCAGTTTGGTCGGGACAGGGGGCTTCAATGAGCAGTTCTTC. Its translation: CASSLVGTGGFNEQFF.

CDR3 in amino acids: CASSPGTAPGEQYF. In DNA form, the CDR3 reads TGTGCCAGCTCACCAGGGACAGCCCCAGGGGAGCAGTACTTC. J is TRBJ2-7 and V is TRBV18; 7 positions match TRBD1. The CDR3 is 14 residues long. CDR1 is KGHSH, CDR2 LQKENI, per germline. The V and J ends lost 2 bases and 7 bases, in that order; junction bases with no gene match: 8.

The CDR3 is CASSPQIRAGAKNIQYF. Written as DNA, the CDR3 is TGTGCCAGCTCACCACAGATCAGGGCGGGAGCCAAAAACATTCAGTACTTC. The chain recombines TRBV18 with TRBJ2-4, with D possibly called TRBD1 or TRBD2 (5 bases each). Germline lookup yields CDR1 KGHSH and CDR2 LQKENI. The V end lost 1 base, the J end lost 0 bases, and 13 bases lay between the germline ends. This CDR3 is 17 amino acids long.

This chain connects TRBV11-2 to TRBJ2-1; 11 bases match TRBD2. CDR1 is SGHAT and CDR2 is FQNNGV in the germline V gene. The CDR3 covers 17 residues. The trim removed 3 bases at V and 6 bases at J, leaving 10 bases unmatched. This chain's CDR3 is CASSFSPLAGAANEQFF. The CDR3 nucleotides are TGTGCCAGCAGCTTCTCTCCACTAGCGGGAGCAGCCAATGAGCAGTTCTTC.

This chain connects TRBV4-1 to TRBJ2-3, with TRBD2 matching 9 bases. The CDR3 is made up of 13 amino acids. V trimming: 2 bases; J trimming: 14 bases; junction bases outside the gene matches: 8. Germline V gene data show CDR1 as MGHRA and CDR2 as YSYEKL. The CDR3 protein is CASSQNVAGDPYF. DNA of the CDR3: TGCGCCAGCAGCCAAAACGTAGCGGGAGATCCGTATTTT.

The chain is built from TRBV6-1 and TRBJ1-6, with 8 bases fitting TRBD1. The germline V gene encodes CDR1 MNHNS and CDR2 SASEGT. V shed 4 bases and J 7 bases; nucleotides not matched to a gene: 12. The CDR3 consists of 17 residues. The CDR3 DNA is TGTGCCAGCAGTGCAGACACAGGGGGAGTAGGCAATTCACCCCTCCACTTT. Its protein is CASSADTGGVGNSPLHF.

This clone was found a few times. The chain joins TRBV28 to TRBJ1-2; D gene ambiguous. Germline V gene data show CDR1 as MDHEN and CDR2 as SYDVKM. V lost 11 bases and J lost 8, with 15 bases in between. The CDR3 has 11 residues. CDR3 sequence reads: CACMGIGGYTF. CDR3 DNA: TGTGCCTGCATGGGGATTGGCGGCTACACCTTC.

A note on this clone: This same CDR3 is encoded by further DNA sequences in the sample. The CDR3 spells CAWSWGSEQYF. CDR3 bases: TGTGCCTGGAGTTGGGGGTCCGAGCAGTACTTC. The genes are TRBV30 and TRBJ2-7; the D call may be TRBD1 or TRBD2 (5 bases each). The germline V and J ends were trimmed by 2 bases and 6 bases, with 8 bases remaining between them. Germline CDR1 and CDR2: GTSNPN and SVGIG (reference sequence). CDR3 length: 11 amino acids.

About this clone itself: Other DNA sequences from this sample encode an identical CDR3 as well. The chain has TRBV5-1 and TRBJ2-1, with D possibly matching TRBD2 (6 bases). The V gene's germline CDR1 is SGHRS and CDR2 YFSETQ. Trimming took off 0 bases at V and 7 bases at J, with 14 bases between the two ends. The CDR3 covers 15 residues. CDR3 coding DNA: TGCGCCAGCAGCTTGGGGAGCGGTGGGGGGAATGAGCAGTTCTTC. Translation gives CASSLGSGGGNEQFF.

Worth noting for this clone: Other DNA variants within this sample encode the same CDR3. V and J are TRBV7-3 and TRBJ2-3, with TRBD2 matching over 11 bases. This CDR3 has 14 residues. With V trimmed by 5 bases and J by 5 bases, 3 bases remained unmatched. The germline CDR1 and CDR2 sequences are SGHTA and FQGTGA. The CDR3 loop is CASSLSGRGDTQYF. The CDR3 DNA sequence: TGTGCCAGCAGCCTTAGCGGGAGGGGAGATACGCAGTATTTT.

V usage is TRBV5-4 and J usage is TRBJ1-1; D remains unclear. CDR3 length: 14 amino acids. Germline-derived CDR1 and CDR2 are SGHNT and YYREEE (reference sequence). The V gene lost 4 bases and the J gene lost 0 bases, with 10 bases spanning the gap. The CDR3 DNA sequence: TGTGCCAGCAGCCTACAGTTAATGAACACTGAAGCTTTCTTT. Translating gives CASSLQLMNTEAFF. Drawing the rest from reference TRBV5-4 and TRBJ1-1, the complete variable domain is ETGVTQSPTHLIKTRGQQVTLRCSSQSGHNTVSWYQQALGQGPQFIFQYYREEENGRGNFPPRFSGLQFPNYSSELNVNALELDDSALYLCASSLQLMNTEAFFGQGTRLTVV.